This T cell receptor beta chain appears in the sequencing data of a study of T cells in localized non-small cell lung cancer. Study-level points and caveats: A median around 57 of the top 100 tumor clones appeared in adjacent lung. Clonality of T cells reached its maximum in uninvolved adjacent lung, surpassing tumor.

The germline V gene encodes CDR1 MNHEY and CDR2 SMNVEV (reference sequence). Germline trimming cut 8 bases from V and 0 bases from J; bases unmatched to any gene: 17. The CDR3 length is 18 residues. This table comes from immunoSEQ multiplex PCR, and its TCRdb copy is limited to in-frame clones, with some not included. Among about 25,000 clones listed, less than 90% were seen once. This clone appeared a single time. The antigen remains unidentified. This specimen was peripheral blood, taken before any cancer treatment. The receptor was derived from a female donor at least 60 years old with stage I lung adenocarcinoma. This sequence joins TRBV27 and TRBJ2-7; 9 bases line up with TRBD2. CDR3 DNA: TGTGCCAGCCGACCTTCTGGCACTAGCGGGCCCAGCTCCTACGAGCAGTACTTC. Translated, it gives CASRPSGTSGPSSYEQYF.